This T cell receptor beta chain emerged from a study of cytomegalovirus exposure and HLA in healthy donors. Study conclusions and caveats: It was only CMV serostatus that was available as immune exposure information.

Vbeta (60) and Jbeta (13) primers were used in the PCR. The table came from immunoSEQ multiplex PCR; TCRdb's copy has only in-frame clones and leaves some out. The repertoire has over 150,000 clones, about 80% of them found once; the top ten carry around 2.3%. Germline values: CDR1 ENHRY, CDR2 SYGVKD. V dropped 9 bases and J dropped 0; count of bases not matched to a gene: 2. The CDR3 consists of 13 residues. A word on this clone: The target antigen is unknown.

Sample: PBMCs. The V and J genes are TRBV10-3 and TRBJ1-5; 7 bases fit TRBD1. This TCR was sampled from a man aged 45-65 years in good health and CMV-seropositive. In nucleotides, the CDR3 is TGTGCCATGGGACAGTATAGCAATCAGCCCCAGCATTTT. It yields the protein CAMGQYSNQPQHF.